The clone carrying this T cell receptor (beta chain) was counted between two and nine times. Its specificity is unknown. The data originate from a study of CD8 T cells in ankylosing spondylitis. Regarding the study as a whole: With a CD8+ phenotype, disease-linked clones were relatively rare in peripheral blood. Within ankylosing spondylitis blood, a TCR beta motif made up of seven to nine highly homologous variants appeared to be characteristic.

The authors made TCR beta libraries by quantitative 5'-RACE with molecular barcodes. MiXCR was run by TCRdb on the 5' RACE reads, yielding one entry per CDR3 protein. The sample shows fewer than 550,000 distinct CDR3 sequences, about 5.7% of them seen only once. The germline V and J ends were trimmed by 6 bases and 4 bases, with 16 bases remaining between them. This CDR3 is 14 amino acids long. Germline values: CDR1 DFQATT, CDR2 SNEGSKA (reference sequence). The sequence derives from a male donor with ankylosing spondylitis. The rearrangement joins TRBV20-1 to TRBJ1-5; no reliable D call. The specimen sequenced was blood, either unsorted or a sorted T cell fraction (not recorded which). CDR3 protein: CSAKTPSSNQPQHF. Written as DNA, the CDR3 is TGCAGTGCCAAAACCCCCAGTTCTAATCAGCCCCAGCATTTT.